A selection of T cell receptor beta chains follows, all from one sample in a study of shared clonotypes between healthy human individuals. The data were produced by immunoSEQ multiplex PCR, yet TCRdb's version contains in-frame clones alone and is incomplete. Of just over 2,000,000 clones in the sample, about 95% were seen once. Material for sequencing was naive CD8+ T cells sorted from blood. These receptors all stem from a man aged 18 to 29 in good health. CDR3s include the opening cysteine and the closing phenylalanine or tryptophan. D genes are given only for firm matches. Size tells how often a clone was seen (once, few, many) or the class of an expanded clone, and some rows leave it out.

CDR3 DNA | CDR3 protein | clone size | J gene | V gene | D gene
TGTGCCAGCAGCTTTTTAGGGGGTCAAGAGACCCAGTACTTC | CASSFLGGQETQYF | once | TRBJ2-5 | TRBV7-6 | -
TGTGCCTGGAGTTCCGGGACAGGATTATGGAATGAAAAACTGTTTTTT | CAWSSGTGLWNEKLFF | once | TRBJ1-4 | TRBV30 | TRBD1
TGTGCCAGCAGTGAGGCGGGGAGTTATCAGCCCCAGCATTTT | CASSEAGSYQPQHF | - | TRBJ1-5 | TRBV6-1 | -
TGTGCCAGCAGCTTATCGGGAGCGGGAGGGCGAAGGAGTGAGCAGTTCTTC | CASSLSGAGGRRSEQFF | few | TRBJ2-1 | TRBV7-2 | TRBD2
TGTGCCAGTAGTATAGTAGCAAACACCGGGGAGCTGTTTTTT | CASSIVANTGELFF | - | TRBJ2-2 | TRBV19 | -
TGCAGCGTTGAAGAGATCGGGGACGAGCAGTACTTC | CSVEEIGDEQYF | - | TRBJ2-7 | TRBV29-1 | -
TGTGCCAGCAGTTACGGTCCCGGGGACGAGCAGTACTTC | CASSYGPGDEQYF | - | TRBJ2-7 | TRBV6-5 | -
TGCGCCAGCAGCCAAGATGGGGGGGAGGGCACAGATACGCAGTATTTT | CASSQDGGEGTDTQYF | - | TRBJ2-3 | TRBV4-3 | TRBD2
TGCGCCAGCAGCTCTGGTCCTTGGGACACTAGCACAGATACGCAGTATTTT | CASSSGPWDTSTDTQYF | - | TRBJ2-3 | TRBV5-1 | -
TGCGCCAGCAGCCAAGGATGGGGGGGCCAGCCCCAGCATTTT | CASSQGWGGQPQHF | - | TRBJ1-5 | TRBV4-1 | -
TGTGCCAGCAGCCGCCGGGGGGGACTAGCGGAAAGGGAGACCCAGTACTTC | CASSRRGGLAERETQYF | - | TRBJ2-5 | TRBV7-9 | TRBD2
TGTGCCAGCAGCCCTACCACAGGCGTGGACTACAATGAGCAGTTCTTC | CASSPTTGVDYNEQFF | - | TRBJ2-1 | TRBV7-8 | -
TGTGCCAGCAGTCCACGAGCGGGGACACTCGGTGAGCAGTTCTTC | CASSPRAGTLGEQFF | once | TRBJ2-1 | TRBV6-5 | -
TGTGCCAGCAGCCCCGAAAACGGCGAGCAGTACTTC | CASSPENGEQYF | - | TRBJ2-7 | TRBV7-9 | -
TGTGCCAGCAGCGCCCAGGGTTACGAGCAGTACTTC | CASSAQGYEQYF | - | TRBJ2-7 | TRBV9 | -
TGTGCCAGCAGTACCGCGGGCTCCTACAATGAGCAGTTCTTC | CASSTAGSYNEQFF | once | TRBJ2-1 | TRBV2 | -
TGTGCCAGTAGTATCGCAGGGGGCACCGGGGAGCTGTTTTTT | CASSIAGGTGELFF | - | TRBJ2-2 | TRBV19 | TRBD1
TGTGCCAGCAGTATCAGGGACAGTTTTTCACCCCTCCACTTT | CASSIRDSFSPLHF | - | TRBJ1-6 | TRBV27 | TRBD1
TGTGCCAGCAGCGAGCGGGGCGCCCGGGAGTCCCAGTACTTC | CASSERGARESQYF | - | TRBJ2-5 | TRBV9 | TRBD2
TGCAGCGCGGGACAGCTCGGAAACACCATATATTTT | CSAGQLGNTIYF | - | TRBJ1-3 | TRBV29-1 | TRBD1
TGTGCCAGCAGCTTAGGGGAGGACACCATATATTTT | CASSLGEDTIYF | - | TRBJ1-3 | TRBV11-3 | -
TGTGCCAGCAGGGGGACAAAGTCCTATAATTCACCCCTCCACTTT | CASRGTKSYNSPLHF | - | TRBJ1-6 | TRBV6-5 | -
TGTGCCAGCAGCCCAGGGGCGCATAGCTCCTACGAGCAGTACTTC | CASSPGAHSSYEQYF | - | TRBJ2-7 | TRBV11-2 | -
TGCGCCAGCAGCCAAGAGTCAGGGGGCGCCCCAGCCAAAGGTAGCAATCAGCCCCAGCATTTT | CASSQESGGAPAKGSNQPQHF | - | TRBJ1-5 | TRBV4-1 | TRBD1
TGTGCCAGCAGCCTTGGGACAGCCGCGACCGGGGAGCTGTTTTTT | CASSLGTAATGELFF | - | TRBJ2-2 | TRBV5-6 | TRBD1
TGTGCCAGTAGCTTGGGTTGGCTAAACACTGAAGCTTTCTTT | CASSLGWLNTEAFF | - | TRBJ1-1 | TRBV13 | -
TGTGCCAGTAGTATGACAGTGTATCAGCCCCAGCATTTT | CASSMTVYQPQHF | - | TRBJ1-5 | TRBV19 | -
TGTGCCAGCAGCCTAAACTCGGTTTTTGAGACCCAGTACTTC | CASSLNSVFETQYF | - | TRBJ2-5 | TRBV9 | -
TGTGCCAGCAGCTACCGAATGGGACAGCAAGAGACCCAGTACTTC | CASSYRMGQQETQYF | - | TRBJ2-5 | TRBV11-1 | TRBD1
TGCGCCAGCAGCCCCGAAGCCAGAACCGGGGAGCTGTTTTTT | CASSPEARTGELFF | once | TRBJ2-2 | TRBV4-1 | -
TGTGCCAGTGGACGGAGATTGTATGGCTACACCTTC | CASGRRLYGYTF | - | TRBJ1-2 | TRBV27 | -
TGTGCCAGCAGTCTGGGACAGGGGGCGGGTGGCTACACCTTC | CASSLGQGAGGYTF | - | TRBJ1-2 | TRBV6-6 | TRBD1
TGTGCCAGCAGCTTAATCCCGGGGGGTGGCGATACGCAGTATTTT | CASSLIPGGGDTQYF | - | TRBJ2-3 | TRBV7-8 | TRBD2
TGTGCCAGCAGTTTACGGACAGGGAGGGATGGCTACACCTTC | CASSLRTGRDGYTF | - | TRBJ1-2 | TRBV27 | TRBD1
TGTGCCAGCAGTTCGTTGACTAGCGGGGGTAGGGTCTCCTACGAGCAGTACTTC | CASSSLTSGGRVSYEQYF | - | TRBJ2-7 | TRBV27 | TRBD2
TGTGCCAGCAACCAACTAGCGTCTACCTACAATGAGCAGTTCTTC | CASNQLASTYNEQFF | - | TRBJ2-1 | TRBV2 | TRBD2